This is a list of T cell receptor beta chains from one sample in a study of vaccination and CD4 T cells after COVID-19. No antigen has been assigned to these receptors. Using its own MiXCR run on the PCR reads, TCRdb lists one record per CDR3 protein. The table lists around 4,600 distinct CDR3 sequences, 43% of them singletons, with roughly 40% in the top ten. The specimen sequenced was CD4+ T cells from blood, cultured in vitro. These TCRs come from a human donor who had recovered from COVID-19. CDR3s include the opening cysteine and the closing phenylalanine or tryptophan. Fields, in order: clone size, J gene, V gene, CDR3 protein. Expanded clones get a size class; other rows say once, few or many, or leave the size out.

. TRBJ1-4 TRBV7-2 CASSVRGARLGTNEKLFF
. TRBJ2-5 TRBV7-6 CASSFGRAVGETQYF
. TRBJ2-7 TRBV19 CASSSRLAGGSYEQYF
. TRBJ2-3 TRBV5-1 CASSLGWRGTDTQYF
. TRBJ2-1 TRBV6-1 CASSAAGTAYNEQFF
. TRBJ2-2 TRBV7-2 CASSLFGAGTSGELFF
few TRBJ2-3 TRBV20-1 CSARAPTRDYQPLTQYF
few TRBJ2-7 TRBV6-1 CASRTGGGWGSYEQYF
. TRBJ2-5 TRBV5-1 CASSAGDRGQETQYF
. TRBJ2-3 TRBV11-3 CASSMGTSGETDTQYF
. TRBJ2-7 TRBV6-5 CASSYSVRGGRNTYEQYF
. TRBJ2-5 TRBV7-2 CASSTGLIQETQYF
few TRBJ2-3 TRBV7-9 CASSPNLRADTQYF
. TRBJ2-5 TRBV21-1 CASSKGGLWETQYF
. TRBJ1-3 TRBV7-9 CASSSRKTADATNTIYF
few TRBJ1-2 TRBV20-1 CSARDSTTLNYGYTF
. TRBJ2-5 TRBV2 CASRPRAGGETQYF
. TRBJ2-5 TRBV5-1 CASSLGGAAETQYF
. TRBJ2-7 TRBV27 CASGVRQGSSGEQYF
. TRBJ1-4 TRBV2 CASRRGTNEKLFF
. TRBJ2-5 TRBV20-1 CSAFQGTFRETQYF
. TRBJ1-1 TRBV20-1 CSARDRVGGEAFF
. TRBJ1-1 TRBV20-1 CSASRVPNTEAFF
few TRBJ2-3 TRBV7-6 CASSFGGVGTDTQYF
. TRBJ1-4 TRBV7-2 CASSLGQTGSNEKLFF
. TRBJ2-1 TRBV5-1 CASSWGGHGEKGNEQFF
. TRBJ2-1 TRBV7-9 CASSSRLAFHEQFF
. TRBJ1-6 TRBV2 CASSEPWGRNSPLHF
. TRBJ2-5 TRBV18 CASSPVAGPTGTQYF
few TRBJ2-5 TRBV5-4 CASSPRDFQETQYF
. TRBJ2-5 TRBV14 CASSQRSGTGVETQYF
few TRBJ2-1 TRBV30 CAWSEGVAPVNEQFF
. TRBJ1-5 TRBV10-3 CAISETRGSGGDQPQHF
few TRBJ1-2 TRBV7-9 CASSRNSAYGYTF
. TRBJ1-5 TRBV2 CASSDIQGCSQPQHF
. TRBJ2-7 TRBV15 CATSRTGREGNEQYF
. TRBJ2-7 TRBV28 CASSTQNRGPYEQYF
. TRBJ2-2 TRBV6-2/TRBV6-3 CASSRRVTGELFF
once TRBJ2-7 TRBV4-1 CASSQAGLAGGPGSYEQYF
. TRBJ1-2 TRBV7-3 CASSPRLQGHYGYTF
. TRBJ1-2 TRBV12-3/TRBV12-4 CATRTTGRRSGYTF
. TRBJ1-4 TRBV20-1 CSARDPRGFAYEKLFF
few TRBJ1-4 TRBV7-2 CASSPRGREKLFF
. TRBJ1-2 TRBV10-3 CAISEQAGGSNYGYTF
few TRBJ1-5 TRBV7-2 CASSSTGGWSNQPQHF
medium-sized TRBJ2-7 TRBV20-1 CSASKRLAGGDEQYF